This paragraph covers one TCR beta chain sequence. The authors' processing: Estimation of nucleated cell counts relied on the amplification of reference gene primers. Clones were sequenced by immunoSEQ multiplex PCR, and TCRdb holds only the in-frame ones, with some missing. V and J calls plus clone size are reproduced from that table; the DNA served to infer D and trimming. The sample carries 80,000 or so clones, 75% to 90% recorded once. The source of the sample is a study of blood T cell repertoires in COVID-19. Across the study: The analysed material was cDNA or gDNA that came from T cells, B-cell-depleted T cells, or PBMCs.

Trimming stripped 3 bases from V and 6 bases from J, with 7 bases between. The CDR3 spans 11 residues. The V gene's germline CDR1 is DFQATT and CDR2 SNEGSKA (reference sequence). This TCR came from a woman between 65 and 79 years old with acute or convalescent COVID-19. Input material: peripheral blood. The V call is TRBV20-1, the J call TRBJ2-3; D ambiguous. CDR3 DNA sequence: TGCAGTGCTAGGAACTTGGATACGCAGTATTTT. This encodes CSARNLDTQYF.